Shown below are 13 T cell receptor beta chains from a single sample sequenced in a study of graft-versus-host responses after intestinal transplantation. These receptors lack a known antigen. TCRdb's table, derived via immunoSEQ multiplex PCR, lists solely in-frame clones and lacks some. Altogether 95,000 to 130,000 clones are present, roughly nine tenths being singletons, with the ten largest covering over 0.15%. The input for sequencing was unstimulated CD4+ T cells sorted from spleen or lymph node cells, taken before intestinal transplant. The receptors come from a human donor who received an intestinal transplant.

This chain connects TRBV5-8 to TRBJ2-1; 9 nucleotides agree with TRBD2. The germline V gene encodes CDR1 SGHTS and CDR2 YDEGEE. This CDR3 has 15 residues. V lost 5 bases, J lost 10 bases, and 13 bases stayed unmatched. The CDR3 nucleotides read TGTGCCAGCAGGGGGTGGGCGGGAGGGCCTATCGAGCAGTTCTTC. The encoded protein is CASRGWAGGPIEQFF.

The genes are TRBV7-6 and TRBJ2-3; TRBD2 might be the D (6 bases). V was clipped by 2 bases and J by 0 bases, with 6 bases between them. From germline, CDR1 is SGHVS and CDR2 FNYEAQ. CDR3 size: 14 residues. CDR3 coding DNA: TGTGCCAGCAGCTTAAGCGGGAGCACAGATACGCAGTATTTT. It specifies CASSLSGSTDTQYF.

The V gene is TRBV19, the J gene TRBJ1-6, with 9 bases lining up with TRBD1. V lost 4 bases and J lost 9; bases outside the gene matches: 7. Per the germline V gene, CDR1 is LNHDA and CDR2 is SQIVND (reference sequence). This CDR3 comprises 15 residues. CDR3 residues: CASSKGATGGSPLHF. CDR3 nucleotide sequence: TGTGCCAGTAGTAAGGGCGCGACAGGGGGTTCACCCCTCCACTTT.

This chain joins TRBV12-5 and TRBJ2-7; D gene unclear. Trimming stripped 1 base from V and 0 bases from J, with 13 bases between. The germline CDR1 and CDR2 sequences are LGHNT and FRNRAP. This CDR3 contains 16 residues. Written as DNA, the CDR3 is TGTGCTAGTGGTTTGGGAGAGAGGTCTTTCTCCTACGAGCAGTACTTC. Translated: CASGLGERSFSYEQYF. Full variable domain (outside the CDR3, taken from reference TRBV12-5 and TRBJ2-7): DARVTQTPRHKVTEMGQEVTMRCQPILGHNTVFWYRQTMMQGLELLAYFRNRAPLDDSGMPKDRFSAEMPDATLATLKIQPSEPRDSAVYFCASGLGERSFSYEQYFGPGTRLTVT.

V usage is TRBV7-2 and J usage is TRBJ2-7; D ambiguous. V lost 5 bases and J lost 4, with 18 bases in between. The CDR3 length is 15 residues. Germline loops: CDR1 SGHTA, CDR2 FQGNSA. The CDR3 sequence is CASSPRLVLSYEQYF. As DNA, the CDR3 is TGTGCCAGCAGCCCCAGACTGGTTCTAAGTTACGAGCAGTACTTC.

The chain has TRBV6-1 and TRBJ2-3; TRBD2 agrees at 8 bases. V lost 0 bases, J lost 6 bases, and 5 bases stayed unmatched. This CDR3 is built from 15 residues. CDR1 and CDR2 from the germline V gene are MNHNS and SASEGT. The CDR3 DNA follows: TGTGCCAGCAGTGAAGCACCGGGAGGGCCGGATACGCAGTATTTT. As protein: CASSEAPGGPDTQYF.

This clone was counted only a few times. V gene TRBV6-5 combines with J gene TRBJ1-2; 7 bases match TRBD1. The junction had 3 bases not matched to a gene; V was cut back by 6 bases and J by 5 bases. Germline-derived CDR1 and CDR2 are MNHEY and SVGAGI. CDR3 length equals 12 residues. The CDR3 nucleotides read TGTGCCAGCAGCTCGACAGGGTATGGCTACACCTTC. Translating gives CASSSTGYGYTF.

This chain connects TRBV5-5 to TRBJ1-1; D remains unclear. V gave up 0 bases and J gave up 4 bases, with 7 bases separating them. This CDR3 has 13 amino acids. Germline CDR1 and CDR2: SGHKS and YYEKEE (reference sequence). CDR3 sequence: CASSLERGTEAFF. DNA for the CDR3: TGTGCCAGCAGCTTGGAACGGGGCACTGAAGCTTTCTTT.

The gene calls are TRBV7-9 and TRBJ1-2; no reliable D call. CDR1 is SEHNR and CDR2 is FQNEAQ in the germline V gene (reference sequence). V dropped 1 base and J dropped 8 bases, with 11 bases sitting between them. The length of the CDR3 is 13 residues. The CDR3 sequence is CASSLEIPRGYTF. The CDR3 DNA is TGTGCCAGCAGCTTAGAAATCCCGAGGGGCTACACCTTC.

The chain links TRBV5-1 to TRBJ2-1; TRBD2 aligns across 9 bases. The V and J ends lost 1 base and 8 bases, in that order; junction bases with no gene match: 7. The CDR3 has 15 residues. Germline lookup yields CDR1 SGHRS and CDR2 YFSETQ. CDR3 sequence: CASSLISGGIHEQFF. The CDR3 nucleotides are TGCGCCAGCAGCTTGATCAGCGGGGGGATTCATGAGCAGTTCTTC.

The DNA of the CDR3 is TGCGCCAGCAGCTGGGGGGGGCCAGGAGATTCCGAGCAGTACTTC. It encodes CASSWGGPGDSEQYF. J is TRBJ2-7 and V is TRBV5-1, with TRBD2 as a possible D gene (7 bases). The CDR3 is 15 amino acids. Trimming removed 3 bases from V and 6 bases from J, with 19 bases in between. Germline loops: CDR1 SGHRS, CDR2 YFSETQ.

In this sample, this clone turned up a few times. J is TRBJ1-1 and V is TRBV5-4, with 7 bases aligning to TRBD1. This CDR3 is built from 14 residues. V lost 0 bases to trimming and J lost 6 bases; unmatched junction nucleotides: 5. The V gene's germline CDR1 is SGHNT and CDR2 YYREEE (reference sequence). CDR3 protein: CASSLEGAGAEAFF. The CDR3 DNA reads TGTGCCAGCAGCTTGGAGGGGGCAGGCGCTGAAGCTTTCTTT.

The chain employs TRBV7-9 and TRBJ2-7; perhaps TRBD2 as D (5 bases). The V end was cut by 0 bases, the J end by 2 bases, with 14 bases between. CDR1 and CDR2 from the germline V gene are SEHNR and FQNEAQ (reference sequence). CDR3 length: 16 residues. The CDR3 DNA is TGTGCCAGCAGCTTAGCCGAGGGAGTTTTAACCTACGAGCAGTACTTC. Its protein is CASSLAEGVLTYEQYF.